This T cell receptor (beta chain) was identified during a study of cytomegalovirus exposure and HLA in healthy donors. Germline-derived CDR1 and CDR2 are SGHVS and FQNEAQ. Trimming pared 6 bases from V and 1 base from J, leaving 16 bases between. This CDR3 region has 15 residues. A multiplex PCR was run with 60 Vbeta primers and 13 Jbeta primers. Sequencing was performed with immunoSEQ multiplex PCR; in TCRdb, only in-frame clones are kept and a portion is missing. The sample holds some 120,000 clones, roughly 83% seen once. This clone was counted once. The receptor was derived from a man younger than 35 in good health and CMV-seronegative. V is TRBV7-8 and J is TRBJ2-7; perhaps TRBD2 as D (6 bases). Source material: PBMCs. The CDR3 nucleotides read TGTGCCAGCAGTGGAGCCGGGACTTCTTCCTACGAGCAGTACTTC. Protein: CASSGAGTSSYEQYF.